The next 5 T cell receptor beta chains were all read from a single sample in a study of blood T cell repertoires in COVID-19. Using immunoSEQ multiplex PCR, the repertoire was profiled, and TCRdb retains in-frame clones only, with some absent. The table has under 150,000 clones, approximately 84% seen once. Input material: peripheral blood. The receptors here all came from a human donor in a cohort sampled during active COVID-19.

V is TRBV6-5 and J is TRBJ2-1; 9 bases agree with TRBD2. The J segment lost 6 bases and the V segment lost 6 bases, leaving 3 bases of the junction unmatched. The CDR3 runs 13 residues. CDR1 MNHEY and CDR2 SVGAGI come from the germline V gene. Here the CDR3 DNA reads TGTGCCAGCAGAATAGCGGGGGTCAATGAGCAGTTCTTC. This sequence encodes CASRIAGVNEQFF.

The rearrangement joins TRBV6-5 to TRBJ2-2, with 7 bases aligning to TRBD2. This CDR3 is 14 amino acids long. V gave up 7 bases and J gave up 1 base; unmatched junction bases: 3. Germline CDR1 reads MNHEY; CDR2 reads SVGAGI. CDR3 region: CASTWGGNTGELFF. CDR3 DNA sequence: TGTGCCAGCACCTGGGGGGGGAACACCGGGGAGCTGTTTTTT.

This sequence joins TRBV5-1 and TRBJ2-3; 8 positions agree with TRBD2. The CDR3 covers 17 residues. Germline lookup yields CDR1 SGHRS and CDR2 YFSETQ. The trim removed 4 bases at V and 6 bases at J, leaving 16 bases unmatched. The CDR3 sequence is CASSTSPVRGGHDTQYF. The CDR3 DNA follows: TGCGCCAGCAGCACCTCTCCGGTTCGGGGGGGCCACGATACGCAGTATTTT.

This clone was found once. The chain couples TRBV12-2 to TRBJ2-7; TRBD1 was called by the table and not checked on the DNA. TRBV12-2 is a pseudogene segment. This CDR3 is 12 amino acids long. The CDR3 nucleotides read TGTGCAAGTCGCCTCGCCCAGGACGAGCAGTACTTC. Translating it yields CASRLAQDEQYF.

The V gene is TRBV7-8, the J gene TRBJ1-4; the match to TRBD1 covers 10 bases. CDR1 and CDR2 from the germline V gene are SGHVS and FQNEAQ. This CDR3 has 14 amino acids. J lost 9 bases, V lost 5 bases, and 6 bases had no gene match. In nucleotides, the CDR3 is TGTGCCAGCAGCCCGGGGGGACAGGGGCAAAAACTGTTTTTT. Protein product: CASSPGGQGQKLFF.